These T cell receptor delta chains were read from a single sample in a study of gamma-delta chains in newborns, infants, children. TCRdb reprocessed the reads through CATT. This table holds 6,000 or so delta-chain clones, approximately 14% found once. Here the sequenced sample was blood, taken at baseline. Receptors were obtained from a child who was a newborn, infant or young child, either healthy, febrile or measles-vaccinated (not recorded which). CDR3s include the opening cysteine and the closing phenylalanine or tryptophan. Each record gives: clone size, V gene, D gene, J gene, CDR3 DNA, CDR3 protein. A D gene is named only where the DNA matches it firmly. Size values are once, few and many counts, or a class for expanded clones, and some rows have none.

medium-sized	TRDV1	NA	TRDJ3	TGTGCTCTTGGGGGCCACCCTGATCCGGCCCGAAGCTCCTGGGACACCCGACAGATGTTTTTC	CALGGHPDPARSSWDTRQMFF
many	TRDV2	TRDD3	TRDJ1	TGTGCCTGTGACACCGTACTGGGGGACCCTCACTTCACCGATAAACTCATCTTT	CACDTVLGDPHFTDKLIF
medium-sized	TRDV2	NA	TRDJ1	TGTGCCTGTGACACCGTGGAAATTCAAAAGATCGATTTGGGTAAACTCATCTTT	CACDTVEIQKIDLGKLIF
medium-sized	TRDV1	TRDD3	TRDJ2	TGTGCTCTTGGGGACCCCTTTTCTTCCTACCAGGGGGATACGGCAGCACAACTCTTCTTT	CALGDPFSSYQGDTAAQLFF
medium-sized	TRDV2	NA	TRDJ1	TGTGCCTGTGACACTGTTAGTACTGCGGGGGTTTTAAAGCACACCGATAAACTCATCTTT	CACDTVSTAGVLKHTDKLIF
once	TRDV2	TRDD3	TRDJ1	TGTGCCTGTGACAGTACTGGGGGATCCAGGTACACCGATAAACTCATCTTT	CACDSTGGSRYTDKLIF
NA	TRDV2	TRDD3	TRDJ3	TGTGCCTGTGACCACGTACTGGGGGATATGACCTGGGACACCCGACAGATGTTTTTC	CACDHVLGDMTWDTRQMFF
medium-sized	TRDV2	NA	TRDJ3	TGTGCCTGTGACACCGCTCAGGGGGCCCCGGGCTCCTGGGACACCCGACAGATGTTTTTC	CACDTAQGAPGSWDTRQMFF
medium-sized	TRDV2	TRDD3	TRDJ3	TGTGCCTGTGACACCGCGGGGGGGATCTCCTGGGACACCCGACAGATGTTTTTC	CACDTAGGISWDTRQMFF
few	TRDV1	TRDD3	TRDJ1	TGTGCTCTTGGGGAACTTATAGATCCACTGGGGGCCAACACCGATAAACTCATCTTT	CALGELIDPLGANTDKLIF
NA	TRDV1	TRDD3	TRDJ1	TGTGCTCTTGGGGAGATTTACGTCCACTGGGGGATTGGGGGTAAACTCATCTTT	CALGEIYVHWGIGGKLIF
many	TRDV3	TRDD3	TRDJ1	TGTGCCGCCGCCTCCTACGTATTCTTGCTGGGGGATGCGAAACTCATCTTT	CAAASYVFLLGDAKLIF
medium-sized	TRDV2	NA	TRDJ3	TGTGCCTGTGATCCCGTACTTAGCTCCTGGGACACCCGACAGATGTTTTTC	CACDPVLSSWDTRQMFF
NA	TRDV1	TRDD3	TRDJ1	TGTGCTCTTGGGGAACTTGGCTCCTCCTGGGGGATACTCCGGAGTAACACCGATAAACTCATCTTT	CALGELGSSWGILRSNTDKLIF
medium-sized	TRDV2	TRDD2	TRDJ1	TGTGCCTGTGACTCGATCGGCCTTCCTACGGAGGGGGGACAATACCAACTCATCTTT	CACDSIGLPTEGGQYQLIF
medium-sized	TRDV1	TRDD3	TRDJ1	TGTGCTCTTGGGGACTCTGAAGGAGCAAAGTATTGGGGGACCCATAAACTCATCTTT	CALGDSEGAKYWGTHKLIF
medium-sized	TRDV3	NA	TRDJ1	TGTGCCTCCAGGCCTTCCTACTGGGGGCGAACTGAAACCGATAAACTCATCTTT	CASRPSYWGRTETDKLIF
NA	TRDV1	TRDD3	TRDJ1	TGTGCTCTTGGGGCGTTCTTCCTCCCGTTGGTGGGGGATAGGCGCAAACTCATCTTT	CALGAFFLPLVGDRRKLIF
NA	TRDV1	TRDD3	TRDJ3	TGTGCTCTTGGGGAAGAAGAACCGTGGTACTGGGGGATGACCCGACAGATGTTTTTC	CALGEEEPWYWGMTRQMFF
few	TRDV3	TRDD3	TRDJ1	TGTGCCTTCCCTAGGCTGGGGGTCACTAACGGGGCCGATAAACTCATCTTT	CAFPRLGVTNGADKLIF
NA	TRDV2	TRDD3	TRDJ1	TGTGCCTGTGACACTGTGGAGTCTGGGGGATCCGCTCACAAAAACACCGATAAACTCATCTTT	CACDTVESGGSAHKNTDKLIF
medium-sized	TRDV2	TRDD3	TRDJ1	TGTGCCTGTGACACACTGGGGGATCGCTCAAACACCGATAAACTCATCTTT	CACDTLGDRSNTDKLIF
NA	TRDV2	TRDD3	TRDJ1	TGTGCCTGTGACACCCTCCCGCGGGCTGGGGGACCAATGTACACCGATAAACTCATCTTT	CACDTLPRAGGPMYTDKLIF
once	TRDV2	TRDD3	TRDJ1	TGTGCCTGTGACACCGTTGATGGGGGATACGAGGTCACCGATAAACTCATCTTT	CACDTVDGGYEVTDKLIF
NA	TRDV1	NA	TRDJ2	TGTGCTCTTGGGGACCCGGATCTTCCTACCCCATATCGGGGATACGACCGGACAGCACAACTCTTCTTT	CALGDPDLPTPYRGYDRTAQLFF
many	TRDV2	TRDD3	TRDJ1	TGTGCCTGTGACATTCTGGGGGAGAACACCGATAAACTCATCTTT	CACDILGENTDKLIF
NA	TRDV2	NA	TRDJ1	TGTGCCTGTGACACCGTCCAAGGTATAGCGTACACCGATAAACTCATCTTT	CACDTVQGIAYTDKLIF
NA	TRDV2	TRDD3	TRDJ1	TGTGCCTGTGACACCCTCCACCGCTCTGGGGGGATAAGGAATAAACTCATCTTT	CACDTLHRSGGIRNKLIF
NA	TRDV2	TRDD3	TRDJ1	TGTGCCTGTGACCGGAGGACTGGGGGCAGACACACCGATAAACTCATCTTT	CACDRRTGGRHTDKLIF
NA	TRDV2	NA	TRDJ1	TGTGCCTGTGACACCGTTTCGGCCGGGGGTCTACTGGGAAACGATAAACTCATCTTT	CACDTVSAGGLLGNDKLIF
few	TRDV2	NA	TRDJ1	TGTGCCTGTGACACGTTGGGGACCTACACCGATAAACTCATCTTT	CACDTLGTYTDKLIF
medium-sized	TRDV3	NA	TRDJ1	TGTGCCTTGGGCCTTCCTACTTGCGTAGAAGGGTGGGGGATGATCCCTAATGACACCGATAAACTCATCTTT	CALGLPTCVEGWGMIPNDTDKLIF
many	TRDV1	NA	TRDJ1	TGTGCTCTTGGGGAACTAAAACTGTCCTCACTGGGCCCCCCGAGGGATAAACTCATCTTT	CALGELKLSSLGPPRDKLIF